This T cell receptor (beta chain) was identified in a study of blood T cell repertoires in COVID-19. Study information: T cells, B-cell-depleted T cells, or PBMCs supplied cDNA or gDNA.

Produced via immunoSEQ multiplex PCR; TCRdb's table is partial and in-frame only. The table records about 290,000 clones, about 89% of them present only once. This clone was seen ten or more times. CDR1 and CDR2 from the germline V gene are LNHDA and SQIVND (reference sequence). This CDR3 region has 13 residues. The V end was cut by 5 bases, the J end by 7 bases, with 15 bases between. This rearrangement joins TRBV19 to TRBJ2-7; maybe TRBD2 (6 bases). Sequencing was carried out using peripheral blood. This TCR was recovered from a man aged 35 to 55 with acute or convalescent COVID-19. The CDR3 region is CASSAWTAGEQYF. The CDR3 DNA reads as TGTGCCAGTAGTGCGTGGACCGCGGGAGAGCAGTACTTC. Full variable domain (outside the CDR3, taken from reference TRBV19 and TRBJ2-7): DGGITQSPKYLFRKEGQNVTLSCEQNLNHDAMYWYRQDPGQGLRLIYYSQIVNDFQKGDIAEGYSVSREKKESFPLTVTSAQKNPTAFYLCASSAWTAGEQYFGPGTRLTVT.